This TCR beta chain was observed in a study of cytomegalovirus exposure and HLA in healthy donors. The study, taken as a whole, reports: Later on, an analysis tied 15,000 or so TCR beta sequences to HLA alleles at 0.05 false discovery rate.

PCR amplification relied on 60 Vbeta primers (plus 13 Jbeta primers). The method was immunoSEQ multiplex PCR; TCRdb's version includes in-frame clones alone and lacks a portion of them. The sample has about 110,000 clones; 80% to 90% are singletons. Trimming took 5 bases from V and 8 from J; bases not matched to a gene: 13. This CDR3 comprises 16 residues. Germline assignment: CDR1 SGHAT and CDR2 FQNNGV. This clone was seen only a few times. Its specificity is not known. Each donor's status was that of a healthy bone marrow donor. The TCR originated in a middle-aged man in good health and CMV-seronegative. The specimen sequenced was PBMCs. The V call is TRBV11-2, the J call TRBJ2-2, with 8 nucleotides matching TRBD2. The CDR3 sequence is CASSPTGGRNGGELFF. CDR3 bases: TGTGCCAGCAGCCCCACGGGGGGGCGAAATGGTGGGGAGCTGTTTTTT.